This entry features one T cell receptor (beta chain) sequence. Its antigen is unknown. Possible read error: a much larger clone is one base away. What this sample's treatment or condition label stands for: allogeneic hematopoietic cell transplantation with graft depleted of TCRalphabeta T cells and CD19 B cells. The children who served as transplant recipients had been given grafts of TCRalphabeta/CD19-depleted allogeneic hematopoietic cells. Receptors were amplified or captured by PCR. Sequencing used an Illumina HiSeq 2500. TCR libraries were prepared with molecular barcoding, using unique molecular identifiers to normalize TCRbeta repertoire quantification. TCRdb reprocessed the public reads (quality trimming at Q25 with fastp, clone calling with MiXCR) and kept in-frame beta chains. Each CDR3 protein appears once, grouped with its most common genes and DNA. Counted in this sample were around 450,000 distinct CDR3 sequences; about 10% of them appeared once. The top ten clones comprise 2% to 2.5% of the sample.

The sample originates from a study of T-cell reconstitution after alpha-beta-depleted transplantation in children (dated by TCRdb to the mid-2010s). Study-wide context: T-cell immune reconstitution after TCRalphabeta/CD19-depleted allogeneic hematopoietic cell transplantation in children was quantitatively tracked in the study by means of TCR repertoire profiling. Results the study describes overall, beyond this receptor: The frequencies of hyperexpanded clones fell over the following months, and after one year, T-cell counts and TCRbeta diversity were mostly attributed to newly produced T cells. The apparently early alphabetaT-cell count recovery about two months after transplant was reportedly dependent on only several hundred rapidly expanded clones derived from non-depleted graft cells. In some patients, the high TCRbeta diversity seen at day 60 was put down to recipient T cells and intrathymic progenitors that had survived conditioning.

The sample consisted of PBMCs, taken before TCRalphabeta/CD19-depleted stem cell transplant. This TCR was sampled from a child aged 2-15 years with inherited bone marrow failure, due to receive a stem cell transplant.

For the CDR3, the sequence is CSVAPLAGVDNDQFF. The DNA sequence is given as TGCAGCGTTGCACCTCTAGCGGGAGTTGACAATGACCAGTTCTTC. The sequence is built from TRBV29-1 and TRBJ2-1; 10 central nucleotides agree with TRBD2. From the germline V gene, CDR1 is SQVTM and CDR2 is ANQGSEA. From its cysteine to its phenylalanine, the CDR3 spans 15 amino acids. Of all the DNA, just the CDR3 is kept, 45 bases in frame from base 1.